The T cell receptor (beta chain) under discussion was sequenced for a study of vaccination and CD4 T cells after COVID-19. Study at large: Post-diagnosis, post-COVID samples were collected after a median around 100 days, ranging 35 to 161.

With respect to this clonotype: No antigen is known for it.

Cultured CD4+ T cell DNA underwent sequencing with the Oncomine TCR Beta short-read assay. Scientists extracted genomic DNA from CD4+ T cells grown in culture. MiXCR, run by TCRdb on the PCR reads, gives a single entry per CDR3 protein. The sample includes roughly 10,000 distinct CDR3 sequences, about 38% seen only once; the top ten take about 14%. The treatment denotes: roughly ten-day PBMC culture with coronavirus spike peptide pools or control peptides (ViraFEST assay). The unexposed donor's CD4+ T cells were collected before the COVID-19 pandemic (2011-2018). More than 1.5 million PBMCs went into each well for culture with about 9.5 IU/ml IL-2 and around 10 ug/ml peptide pools. Four cold-coronavirus spikes and SARS-CoV-2 S/N were the probes applied, cells permitting, to CD4+ T cells from unexposed donors. The ends were cut back, 2 bases at V and 2 bases at J, with 11 bases in the middle. CDR3 length equals 15 residues. Germline CDR1 reads MNHEY; CDR2 reads SVGEGT.

Sequenced input: CD4+ T cells from blood, cultured in vitro. The V and J genes are TRBV6-2 or TRBV6-3 and TRBJ2-3, with D unclear. This clonotype originated in a human donor in good health. Here the CDR3 reads CASSYDRGNTDTQYF. CDR3 in DNA: TGTGCCAGCAGTTACGACCGCGGAAACACAGATACGCAGTATTTT.